The 15 T cell receptor beta chains listed next were all sequenced from one sample in a study of blood T cell repertoires in COVID-19. Profiling relied on immunoSEQ multiplex PCR, and the TCRdb table lists in-frame clones only, not all of them. In the table there are 250,000 to 350,000 clones, 70% to 90% of which are singletons. The sequencing input was peripheral blood. The receptors stem from a man aged 18-30 years who had recovered from COVID-19.

The rearrangement links TRBV9 to TRBJ1-5; weak D call: TRBD1 (6 bases). Trimming shortened V by 0 bases and J by 2 bases, and 9 bases separated the two germline ends. Germline CDR1 SGDLS, CDR2 YYNGEE. The CDR3 covers 15 residues. The CDR3 DNA reads TGTGCCAGCAGCGTAGAAGGGGGTGGCAATCAGCCCCAGCATTTT. Protein product: CASSVEGGGNQPQHF.

The V and J genes are TRBV6-5 and TRBJ2-7; no clear D. The CDR3 extends over 11 amino acids. V lost 0 bases, J lost 6 bases, and 3 bases lay in between. Germline V gene sequence: CDR1 MNHEY, CDR2 SVGAGI. CDR3 in amino acids: CASSYSAEQYF. CDR3 bases: TGTGCCAGCAGTTACTCGGCCGAGCAGTACTTC.

This clone was counted only a few times. The chain recombines TRBV9 with TRBJ2-1, with D possibly TRBD1 on 7 matching bases. CDR1 and CDR2 (germline): SGDLS, YYNGEE. This CDR3 has 13 amino acids. Trimming took 4 bases from V and 10 from J, leaving 15 bases between them. The CDR3 reads CASSSSSGGEQFF. In DNA form, the CDR3 reads TGTGCCAGCAGCTCATCATCAGGGGGGGAGCAGTTCTTC.

The chain links TRBV4-3 to TRBJ1-5, with 8 nucleotides matching TRBD1. CDR1 is LGHNA and CDR2 is YSLEER in the germline V gene. V shed 1 base and J 2 bases; nucleotides not matched to a gene: 7. This CDR3 contains 17 residues. The CDR3 reads CASSQGPMDRGNQPQHF. CDR3 DNA sequence: TGCGCCAGCAGCCAAGGTCCCATGGACAGGGGCAATCAGCCCCAGCATTTT.

The genes are TRBV12-1 and TRBJ2-7; the tabulated D call, TRBD1, remains unverified against the DNA. TRBV12-1 is tagged as a pseudogene. CDR3 length: 18 amino acids. For the CDR3, the DNA is TGTGCCAGCAGCTTTGGCGGACAGGGGGGGAGAAGGTCCTACGAGCAGTACTTC. It translates to CASSFGGQGGRRSYEQYF.

The chain combines TRBV6-5 with TRBJ1-3, with D unclear. The CDR3 contains 12 residues. Trimming removed 6 bases from V and 7 bases from J, with 10 bases in between. The V gene's germline CDR1 is MNHEY and CDR2 SVGAGI. CDR3 sequence reads: CASSPSRNTIYF. CDR3 nucleotides: TGTGCCAGCAGCCCATCACGGAACACCATATATTTT.

The chain recombines TRBV3-1 (or the pseudogene TRBV3-2) with TRBJ1-3; 7 nucleotides agree with TRBD1. V was pared by 4 bases and J by 7 bases, with 10 bases of the junction left unmatched. The CDR3 sequence is 15 residues long. CDR1 and CDR2 (germline): LGHDT, YNNKEL (reference sequence). The CDR3 protein is CASSRIQGPWNTIYF. CDR3 bases: TGTGCCAGCAGCCGCATACAGGGGCCATGGAACACCATATATTTT.

The chain joins TRBV6-5 to TRBJ2-7, with 8 bases lining up with TRBD1. J gave up 2 bases and V 2 bases, and 5 bases lay outside the gene matches. Germline V gene data show CDR1 as MNHEY and CDR2 as SVGAGI. This CDR3 contains 15 residues. In DNA form, the CDR3 reads TGTGCCAGCAGTTACGGGGACAGGAATACCTACGAGCAGTACTTC. This sequence encodes CASSYGDRNTYEQYF.

V usage is TRBV6-6 and J usage is TRBJ2-2; perhaps TRBD2 as D (5 bases). V was pared by 5 bases and J by 8 bases, with 12 bases between. Germline lookup yields CDR1 MNHNY and CDR2 SVGAGI (reference sequence). CDR3 length: 13 residues. This CDR3 reads CASSPSGMGELFF. Here the CDR3 DNA reads TGTGCCAGCAGTCCGTCGGGAATGGGGGAGCTGTTTTTT.

The V call is TRBV7-3, the J call TRBJ2-2; no definite D call. Germline V gene sequence: CDR1 SGHTA, CDR2 FQGTGA. This CDR3 spans 16 amino acids. V lost 6 bases and J 2 bases, leaving 16 bases between the germline ends. The CDR3 DNA reads TGTGCCAGCAGACGAAGTGGCACCTTAAACACCGGGGAGCTGTTTTTT. As protein: CASRRSGTLNTGELFF.

The chain links TRBV30 to TRBJ2-5, with D maybe TRBD2 (6 bases). CDR1 is GTSNPN and CDR2 is SVGIG in the germline V gene (reference sequence). This CDR3 has 12 amino acids. The V gene lost 3 bases and the J gene lost 7 bases, with 12 bases spanning the gap. The CDR3 coding sequence is TGTGCCTGGAGCAGGAGGGGAGCGACCCAGTACTTC. This codes for CAWSRRGATQYF. The full variable domain, with the rest looked up from reference TRBV30 and TRBJ2-5, is SQTIHQWPATLVQPVGSPLSLECTVEGTSNPNLYWYRQAAGRGLQLLFYSVGIGQISSEVPQNLSASRPQDRQFILSSKKLLLSDSGFYLCAWSRRGATQYFGPGTRLLVL.

A word on this clone: The same CDR3 can be traced to other DNA sequences in this sample. The chain links TRBV6-6 to TRBJ2-1, with 7 positions matching TRBD1. The CDR3 loop spans 15 amino acids. Germline assignment: CDR1 MNHNY and CDR2 SVGAGI (reference sequence). J was trimmed by 3 bases and V by 2 bases; bases with no gene match: 4. The DNA of the CDR3 is TGTGCCAGCAGTTACGAGGCAGGGGGCTACAATGAGCAGTTCTTC. It codes for CASSYEAGGYNEQFF.

This clone was seen just once. J is TRBJ2-1 and V is TRBV5-1; 10 positions agree with TRBD2. CDR1 SGHRS and CDR2 YFSETQ come from the germline V gene. Trimming removed 0 bases from V and 4 bases from J; junction bases left unmatched: 4. This CDR3 comprises 16 residues. In nucleotides, the CDR3 is TGCGCCAGCAGCTTGGTTCGGACTAGCGGTTACAATGAGCAGTTCTTC. Encoded protein: CASSLVRTSGYNEQFF.

This sequence joins TRBV19 and TRBJ2-7, with D perhaps TRBD1 (5 bases). Trimming left V 3 bases short and J 5 bases short, with 11 bases between. Per the germline V gene, CDR1 is LNHDA and CDR2 is SQIVND (reference sequence). This CDR3 spans 13 amino acids. The CDR3 loop reads CASSMVGAHEQYF. The CDR3 coding sequence is TGTGCCAGTAGTATGGTAGGGGCTCACGAGCAGTACTTC. Full variable domain (remainder filled in from reference TRBV19 and TRBJ2-7): DGGITQSPKYLFRKEGQNVTLSCEQNLNHDAMYWYRQDPGQGLRLIYYSQIVNDFQKGDIAEGYSVSREKKESFPLTVTSAQKNPTAFYLCASSMVGAHEQYFGPGTRLTVT.

The table lists this clone with a few counts. V and J are TRBV6-6 and TRBJ1-4; TRBD1 matches at 10 bases. CDR1 and CDR2 (germline): MNHNY, SVGAGI (reference sequence). The CDR3 consists of 15 residues. With 2 bases clipped from V and 8 bases from J, the junction kept 5 bases outside the gene matches. The chain's CDR3 is CASSYMDRGREKLFF. The CDR3 DNA sequence: TGTGCCAGCAGTTACATGGACAGGGGGAGAGAAAAACTGTTTTTT.